Each of the 9 T cell receptor beta chains below was sequenced from the same sample in a study of blood T cell repertoires in COVID-19. TCRdb's table, derived via immunoSEQ multiplex PCR, lists solely in-frame clones and lacks some. The sample lists some 17,000 clones; 75% to 90% were seen once. The sequenced material came from peripheral blood. These receptors were obtained from a man aged 50-60 years with active COVID-19.

The rearrangement links TRBV10-3 to TRBJ2-5; D might be TRBD1 (6 bases). V gave up 6 bases and J gave up 4 bases, with 15 bases separating them. CDR3 length: 14 amino acids. Germline V CDR1 and CDR2: ENHRY, SYGVKD. The CDR3 DNA follows: TGTGCCATCAGCGATGCCGGGACAAGAGAGACCCAGTACTTC. Protein sequence: CAISDAGTRETQYF.

This rearrangement joins TRBV3-1 (or the pseudogene TRBV3-2) to TRBJ2-5, with TRBD2 identical over 10 bases. The CDR3 spans 17 residues. V shed 1 base and J 4 bases; nucleotides not matched to a gene: 9. The germline gives CDR1 LGHDT, CDR2 YNNKEL (reference sequence). The CDR3 region has the DNA TGTGCCAGCAGCCAAGGCTCTAGCGGGAGCGGGGGAGAGACCCAGTACTTC. This sequence encodes CASSQGSSGSGGETQYF.

The chain combines TRBV28 with TRBJ2-1, with 8 bases identical to TRBD1. The V gene's germline CDR1 is MDHEN and CDR2 SYDVKM. V was pared by 6 bases and J by 6 bases, with 7 bases of the junction left unmatched. CDR3 size: 14 residues. CDR3 coding DNA: TGTGCCAGCAGCCATCCCGACAGGGGCAATGAGCAGTTCTTC. Protein: CASSHPDRGNEQFF.

V gene TRBV20-1 combines with J gene TRBJ1-2; 12 positions agree with TRBD1. CDR3 length: 18 residues. The trim removed 3 bases at V and 4 bases at J, leaving 15 bases unmatched. CDR1 is DFQATT, CDR2 SNEGSKA, per germline (reference sequence). As DNA, the CDR3 is TGCAGTGCTAGTAGATCAGGGACAGGGGGCCGACGGGGCTATGGCTACACCTTC. It specifies CSASRSGTGGRRGYGYTF.

The chain has TRBV7-8 and TRBJ2-1; no definite D call. Per the germline V gene, CDR1 is SGHVS and CDR2 is FQNEAQ. Trimming pared 1 base from V and 8 bases from J, leaving 9 bases between. This CDR3 comprises 13 residues. The CDR3 region has the DNA TGTGCCAGCAGCTTAGACCAGCGCGATGAGCAGTTCTTC. Translated, it gives CASSLDQRDEQFF.

The chain is built from TRBV18 and TRBJ2-7; 7 bases are shared with TRBD1. The germline CDR1 and CDR2 sequences are KGHSH and LQKENI. This CDR3 has 16 amino acids. Trimming cost V 2 bases and J 1 base; bases outside gene matches: 8. CDR3 residues: CASSPDRVLFSYEQYF. The CDR3 nucleotides are TGTGCCAGCTCACCAGACAGGGTCCTGTTTTCCTACGAGCAGTACTTC. The full variable domain, completed using reference TRBV18 and TRBJ2-7, is NAGVMQNPRHLVRRRGQEARLRCSPMKGHSHVYWYRQLPEEGLKFMVYLQKENIIDESGMPKERFSAEFPKEGPSILRIQQVVRGDSAAYFCASSPDRVLFSYEQYFGPGTRLTVT.

The rearrangement uses TRBV19 and TRBJ2-2; tentatively, D is TRBD1 (5 bases). The length of the CDR3 is 17 residues. Germline values: CDR1 LNHDA, CDR2 SQIVND (reference sequence). V gave up 4 bases and J gave up 0 bases, with 15 bases separating them. CDR3 nucleotide sequence: TGTGCCAGTAGTAACCCCGACAGTTACGCGAACACCGGGGAGCTGTTTTTT. It specifies CASSNPDSYANTGELFF. The variable domain in full, completed from reference TRBV19 and TRBJ2-2, reads DGGITQSPKYLFRKEGQNVTLSCEQNLNHDAMYWYRQDPGQGLRLIYYSQIVNDFQKGDIAEGYSVSREKKESFPLTVTSAQKNPTAFYLCASSNPDSYANTGELFFGEGSRLTVL.

The chain is built from TRBV7-9 and TRBJ1-4; D possibly corresponds to TRBD1 (6 bases). Trimming removed 5 bases at V and 10 bases at J, with 14 bases between. The length of the CDR3 is 13 residues. The germline V gene has CDR1 SEHNR and CDR2 FQNEAQ (reference sequence). CDR3 in amino acids: CASSRDTTGKLFF. Here the CDR3 DNA reads TGTGCCAGCAGCCGGGACACCACGGGAAAACTGTTTTTT.

The chain employs TRBV27 and TRBJ1-5, with D possibly being TRBD1 (6 bases). CDR3 length: 15 amino acids. From germline, CDR1 is MNHEY and CDR2 SMNVEV (reference sequence). With 3 bases removed from V and 4 bases from J, the gap between germline ends came to 13 bases. This CDR3 reads CASSFGTGINQPQHF. The CDR3, as DNA: TGTGCCAGCAGTTTCGGAACAGGGATAAATCAGCCCCAGCATTTT.